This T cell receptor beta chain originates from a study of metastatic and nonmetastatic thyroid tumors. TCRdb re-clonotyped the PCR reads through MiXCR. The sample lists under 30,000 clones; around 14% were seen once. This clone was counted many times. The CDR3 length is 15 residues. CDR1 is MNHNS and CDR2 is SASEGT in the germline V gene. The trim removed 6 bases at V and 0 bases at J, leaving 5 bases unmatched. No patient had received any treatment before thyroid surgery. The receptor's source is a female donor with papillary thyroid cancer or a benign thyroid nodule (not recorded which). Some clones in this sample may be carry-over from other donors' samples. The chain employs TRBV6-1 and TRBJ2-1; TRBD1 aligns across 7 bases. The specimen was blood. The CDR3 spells CASSPDRSSYNEQFF. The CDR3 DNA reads TGTGCCAGCAGCCCGGACAGGAGCTCCTACAATGAGCAGTTCTTC.